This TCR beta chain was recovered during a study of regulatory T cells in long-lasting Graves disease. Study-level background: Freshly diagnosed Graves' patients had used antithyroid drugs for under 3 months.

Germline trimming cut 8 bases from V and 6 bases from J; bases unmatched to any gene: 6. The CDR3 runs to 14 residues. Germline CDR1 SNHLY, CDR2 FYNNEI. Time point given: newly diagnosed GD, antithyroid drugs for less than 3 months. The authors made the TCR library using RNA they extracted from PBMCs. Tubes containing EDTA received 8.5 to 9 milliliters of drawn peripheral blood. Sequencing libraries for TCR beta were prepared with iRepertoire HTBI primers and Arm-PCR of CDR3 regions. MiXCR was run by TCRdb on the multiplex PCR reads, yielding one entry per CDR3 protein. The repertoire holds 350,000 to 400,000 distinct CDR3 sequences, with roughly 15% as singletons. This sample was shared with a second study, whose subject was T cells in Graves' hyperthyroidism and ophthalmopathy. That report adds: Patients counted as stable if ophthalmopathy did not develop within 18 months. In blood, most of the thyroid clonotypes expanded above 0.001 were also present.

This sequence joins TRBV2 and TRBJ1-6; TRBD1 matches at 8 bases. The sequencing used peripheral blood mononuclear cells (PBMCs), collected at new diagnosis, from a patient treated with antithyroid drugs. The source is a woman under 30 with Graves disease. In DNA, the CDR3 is TGTGCCAGCCGGCCTACAGGGGGTAATTCACCCCTCCACTTT. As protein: CASRPTGGNSPLHF.